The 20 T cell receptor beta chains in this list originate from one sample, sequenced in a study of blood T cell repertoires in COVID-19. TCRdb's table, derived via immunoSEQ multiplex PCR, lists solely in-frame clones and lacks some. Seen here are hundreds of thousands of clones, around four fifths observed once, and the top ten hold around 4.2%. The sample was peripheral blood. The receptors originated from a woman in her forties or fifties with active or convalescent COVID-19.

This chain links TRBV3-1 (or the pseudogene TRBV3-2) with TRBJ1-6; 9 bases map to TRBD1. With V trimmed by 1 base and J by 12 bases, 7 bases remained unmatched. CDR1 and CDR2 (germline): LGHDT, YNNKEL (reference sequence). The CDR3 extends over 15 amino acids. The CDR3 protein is CASSQAPRQGGPLHF. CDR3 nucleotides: TGTGCCAGCAGCCAAGCGCCGAGACAGGGGGGACCCCTCCACTTT.

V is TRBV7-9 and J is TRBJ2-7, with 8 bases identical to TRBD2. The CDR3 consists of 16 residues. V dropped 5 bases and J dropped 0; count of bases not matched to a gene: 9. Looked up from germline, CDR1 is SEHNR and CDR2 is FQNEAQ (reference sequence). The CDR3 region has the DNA TGTGCCAGCAGCCCCCAGCGCGGGAGGATCTCCTACGAGCAGTACTTC. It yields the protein CASSPQRGRISYEQYF.

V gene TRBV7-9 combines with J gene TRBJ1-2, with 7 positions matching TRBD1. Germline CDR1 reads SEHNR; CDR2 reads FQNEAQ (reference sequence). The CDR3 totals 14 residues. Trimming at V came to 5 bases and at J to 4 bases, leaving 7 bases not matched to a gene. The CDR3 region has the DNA TGTGCCAGCAGCGGGAACAGGGGAAGCTATGGCTACACCTTC. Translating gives CASSGNRGSYGYTF.

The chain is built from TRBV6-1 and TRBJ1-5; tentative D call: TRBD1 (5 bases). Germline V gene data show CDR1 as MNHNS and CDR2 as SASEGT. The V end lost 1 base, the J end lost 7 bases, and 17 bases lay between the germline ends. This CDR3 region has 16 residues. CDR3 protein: CASSEGLGGFSQPQHF. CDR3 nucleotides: TGTGCCAGCAGTGAAGGCTTGGGGGGTTTTAGCCAGCCCCAGCATTTT.

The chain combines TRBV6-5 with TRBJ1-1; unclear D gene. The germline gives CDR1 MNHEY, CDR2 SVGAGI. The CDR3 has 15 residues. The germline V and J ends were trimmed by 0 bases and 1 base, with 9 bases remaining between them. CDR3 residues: CASSYSSRGNTEAFF. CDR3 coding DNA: TGTGCCAGCAGTTACTCGTCGAGAGGGAACACTGAAGCTTTCTTT.

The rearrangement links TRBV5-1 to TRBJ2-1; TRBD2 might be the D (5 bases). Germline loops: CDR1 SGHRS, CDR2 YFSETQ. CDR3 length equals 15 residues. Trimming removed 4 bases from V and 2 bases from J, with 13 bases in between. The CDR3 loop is CASSLESGTYNEQFF. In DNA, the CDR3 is TGCGCCAGCAGCCTCGAGAGCGGTACCTACAATGAGCAGTTCTTC.

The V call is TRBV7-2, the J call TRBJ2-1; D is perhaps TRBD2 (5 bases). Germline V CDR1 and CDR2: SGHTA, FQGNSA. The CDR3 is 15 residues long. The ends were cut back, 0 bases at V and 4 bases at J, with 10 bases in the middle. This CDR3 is CASSLASALYNEQFF. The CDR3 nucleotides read TGTGCCAGCAGCTTAGCTAGCGCGCTTTACAATGAGCAGTTCTTC.

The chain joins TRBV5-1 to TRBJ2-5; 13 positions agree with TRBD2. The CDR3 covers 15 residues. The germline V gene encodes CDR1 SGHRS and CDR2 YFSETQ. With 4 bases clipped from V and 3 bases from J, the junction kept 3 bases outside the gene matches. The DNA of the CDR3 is TGCGCCAGCAGCGGTGGGACTAGCGGGGAAGAGACCCAGTACTTC. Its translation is CASSGGTSGEETQYF. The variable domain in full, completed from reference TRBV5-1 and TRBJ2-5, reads KAGVTQTPRYLIKTRGQQVTLSCSPISGHRSVSWYQQTPGQGLQFLFEYFSETQRNKGNFPGRFSGRQFSNSRSEMNVSTLELGDSALYLCASSGGTSGEETQYFGPGTRLLVL.

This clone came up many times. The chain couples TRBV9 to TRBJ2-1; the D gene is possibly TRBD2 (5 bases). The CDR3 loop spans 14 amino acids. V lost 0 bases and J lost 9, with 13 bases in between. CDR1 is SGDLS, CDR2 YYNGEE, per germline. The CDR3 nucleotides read TGTGCCAGCAGCGTAGGAGGGATGGCCTTTGAGCAGTTCTTC. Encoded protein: CASSVGGMAFEQFF.

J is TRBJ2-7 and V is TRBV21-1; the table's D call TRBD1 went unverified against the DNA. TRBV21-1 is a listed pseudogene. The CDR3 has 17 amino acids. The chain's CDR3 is CASSTKPGTGGAYEQYF. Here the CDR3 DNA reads TGTGCCAGCAGCACTAAGCCTGGGACAGGGGGAGCCTACGAGCAGTACTTC.

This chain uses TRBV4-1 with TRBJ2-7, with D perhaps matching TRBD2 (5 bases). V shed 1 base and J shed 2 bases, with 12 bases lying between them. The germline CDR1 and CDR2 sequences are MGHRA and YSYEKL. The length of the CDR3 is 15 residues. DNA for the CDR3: TGCGCCAGCAGCCAAGCCTCACTAGTAACCTACGAGCAGTACTTC. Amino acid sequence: CASSQASLVTYEQYF.

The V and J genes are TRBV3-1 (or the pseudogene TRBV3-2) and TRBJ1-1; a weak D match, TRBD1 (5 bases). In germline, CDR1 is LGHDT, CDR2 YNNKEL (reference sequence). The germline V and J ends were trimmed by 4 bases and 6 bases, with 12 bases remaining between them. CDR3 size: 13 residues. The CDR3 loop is CASSPRGWAEAFF. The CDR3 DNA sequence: TGTGCCAGCAGCCCCCGGGGGTGGGCTGAAGCTTTCTTT.

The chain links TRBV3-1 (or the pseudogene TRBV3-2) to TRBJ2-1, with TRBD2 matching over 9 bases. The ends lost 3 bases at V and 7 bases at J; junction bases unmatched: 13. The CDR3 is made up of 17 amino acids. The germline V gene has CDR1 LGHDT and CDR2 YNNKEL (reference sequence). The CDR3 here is CASSQQLSGRRSNEQFF. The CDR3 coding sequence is TGTGCCAGCAGCCAGCAACTCAGCGGGAGGAGATCGAATGAGCAGTTCTTC.

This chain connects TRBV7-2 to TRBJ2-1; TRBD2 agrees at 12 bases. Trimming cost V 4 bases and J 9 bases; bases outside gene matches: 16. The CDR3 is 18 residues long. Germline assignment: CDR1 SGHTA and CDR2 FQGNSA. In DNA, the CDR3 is TGTGCCAGCAGCTCCCGCCGTCGGGCTCTAGCGGGAGGGCCTGAGCAGTTCTTC. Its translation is CASSSRRRALAGGPEQFF.

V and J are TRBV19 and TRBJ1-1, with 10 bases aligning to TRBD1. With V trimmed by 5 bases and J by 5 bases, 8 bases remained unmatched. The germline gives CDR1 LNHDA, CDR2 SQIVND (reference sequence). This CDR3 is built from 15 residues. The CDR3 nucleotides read TGTGCCAGTAGTGGGGGACAGGGGATGAGAACTGAAGCTTTCTTT. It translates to CASSGGQGMRTEAFF. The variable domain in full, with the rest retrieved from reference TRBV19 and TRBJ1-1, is DGGITQSPKYLFRKEGQNVTLSCEQNLNHDAMYWYRQDPGQGLRLIYYSQIVNDFQKGDIAEGYSVSREKKESFPLTVTSAQKNPTAFYLCASSGGQGMRTEAFFGQGTRLTVV.

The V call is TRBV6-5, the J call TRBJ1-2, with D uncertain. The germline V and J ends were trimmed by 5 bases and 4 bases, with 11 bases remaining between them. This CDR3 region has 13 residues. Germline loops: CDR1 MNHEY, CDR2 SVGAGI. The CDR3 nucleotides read TGTGCCAGCAGTAGTCTAGCCGGCTATGGCTACACCTTC. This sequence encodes CASSSLAGYGYTF.

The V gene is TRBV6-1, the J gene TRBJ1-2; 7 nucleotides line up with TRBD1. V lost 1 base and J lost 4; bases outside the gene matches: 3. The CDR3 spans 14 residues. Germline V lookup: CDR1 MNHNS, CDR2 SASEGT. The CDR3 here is CASSEGQGSYGYTF. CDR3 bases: TGTGCCAGCAGTGAAGGACAGGGAAGCTATGGCTACACCTTC.

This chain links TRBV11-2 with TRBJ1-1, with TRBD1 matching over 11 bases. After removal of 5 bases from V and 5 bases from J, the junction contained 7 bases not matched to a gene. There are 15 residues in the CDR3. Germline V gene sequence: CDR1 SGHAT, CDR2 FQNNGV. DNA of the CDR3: TGTGCCAGCAGCCAAAGAGGGACAGGGGGAACTGAAGCTTTCTTT. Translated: CASSQRGTGGTEAFF.

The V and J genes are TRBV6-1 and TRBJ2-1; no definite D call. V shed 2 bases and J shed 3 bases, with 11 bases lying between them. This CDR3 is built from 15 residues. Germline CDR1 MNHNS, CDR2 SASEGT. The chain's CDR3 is CASSELNRFYNEQFF. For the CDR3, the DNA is TGTGCCAGCAGTGAACTCAACAGATTCTACAATGAGCAGTTCTTC.

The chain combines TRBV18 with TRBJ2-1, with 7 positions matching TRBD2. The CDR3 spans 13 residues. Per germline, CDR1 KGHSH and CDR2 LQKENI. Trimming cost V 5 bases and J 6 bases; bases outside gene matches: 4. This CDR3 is CASSNGGTNEQFF. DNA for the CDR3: TGTGCCAGCTCAAACGGGGGGACCAATGAGCAGTTCTTC.